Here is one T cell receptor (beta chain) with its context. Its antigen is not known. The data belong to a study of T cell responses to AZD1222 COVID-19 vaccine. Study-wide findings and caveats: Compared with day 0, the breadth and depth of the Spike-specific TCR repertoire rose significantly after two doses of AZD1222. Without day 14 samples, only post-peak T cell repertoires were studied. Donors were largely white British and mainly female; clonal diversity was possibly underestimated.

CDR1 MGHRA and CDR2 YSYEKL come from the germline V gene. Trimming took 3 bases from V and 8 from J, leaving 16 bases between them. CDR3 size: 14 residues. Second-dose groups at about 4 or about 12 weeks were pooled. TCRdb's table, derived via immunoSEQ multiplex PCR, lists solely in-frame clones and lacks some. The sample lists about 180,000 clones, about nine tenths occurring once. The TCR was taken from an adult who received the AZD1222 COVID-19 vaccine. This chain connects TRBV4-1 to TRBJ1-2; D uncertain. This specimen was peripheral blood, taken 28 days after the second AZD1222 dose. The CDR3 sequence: CASSHDPQRGGYTF. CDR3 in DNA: TGCGCCAGCAGCCACGACCCCCAACGAGGGGGCTACACCTTC.